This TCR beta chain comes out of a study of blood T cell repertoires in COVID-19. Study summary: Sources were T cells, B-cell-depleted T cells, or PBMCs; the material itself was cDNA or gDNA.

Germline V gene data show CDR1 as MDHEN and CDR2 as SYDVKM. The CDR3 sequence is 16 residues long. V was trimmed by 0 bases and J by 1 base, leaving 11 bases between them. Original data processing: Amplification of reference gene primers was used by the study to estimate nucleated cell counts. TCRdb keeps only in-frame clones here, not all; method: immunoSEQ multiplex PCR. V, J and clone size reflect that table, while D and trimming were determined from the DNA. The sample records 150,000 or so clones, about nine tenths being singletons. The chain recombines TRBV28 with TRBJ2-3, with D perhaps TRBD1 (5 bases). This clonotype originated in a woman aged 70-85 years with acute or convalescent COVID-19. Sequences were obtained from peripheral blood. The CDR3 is CASSLWGGAGTDTQYF. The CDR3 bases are TGTGCCAGCAGTTTATGGGGTGGGGCTGGCACAGATACGCAGTATTTT. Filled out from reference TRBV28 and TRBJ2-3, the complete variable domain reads DVKVTQSSRYLVKRTGEKVFLECVQDMDHENMFWYRQDPGLGLRLIYFSYDVKMKEKGDIPEGYSVSREKKERFSLILESASTNQTSMYLCASSLWGGAGTDTQYFGPGTRLTVL.